This passage covers 20 T cell receptor beta chains from one sample sequenced in a study of blood T cell repertoires in COVID-19. Method: immunoSEQ multiplex PCR; TCRdb's copy keeps in-frame clones and lacks some. The sample carries about 210,000 clones, around 86% recorded once. Input material: PBMCs or T cells enriched from blood (not recorded which). The origin of the receptors is a woman aged 50 to 65 with acute COVID-19.

The chain's CDR3 is CASSTFYRVKDNQPQHF. DNA for the CDR3: TGTGCCAGTAGTACGTTCTACAGGGTCAAAGACAATCAGCCCCAGCATTTT. This rearrangement joins TRBV19 to TRBJ1-5; D possibly corresponds to TRBD1 (6 bases). V lost 4 bases and J lost 3, with 19 bases in between. This CDR3 contains 17 residues. The V gene's germline CDR1 is LNHDA and CDR2 SQIVND (reference sequence).

The rearrangement joins TRBV28 to TRBJ1-6; D not resolved. This CDR3 spans 14 amino acids. Looked up from germline, CDR1 is MDHEN and CDR2 is SYDVKM. Trimming cost V 3 bases and J 8 bases, with 11 bases left between them. Here the CDR3 reads CASSFRGMDSPLHF. CDR3 sequence (DNA): TGTGCCAGCAGTTTTCGGGGTATGGATTCACCCCTCCACTTT.

This clone appeared a single time. V is TRBV28 and J is TRBJ1-3; D gene unclear. V was trimmed by 5 bases and J by 0 bases, leaving 14 bases between them. The CDR3 totals 16 residues. CDR1 is MDHEN and CDR2 is SYDVKM in the germline V gene. The CDR3 DNA reads TGTGCCAGCAGTCTTATGGCGGGTAGCTCTGGAAACACCATATATTTT. It yields the protein CASSLMAGSSGNTIYF.

This clone was recorded a few times. The chain is built from TRBV11-3 and TRBJ2-1; no reliable D call. Trimming took off 2 bases at V and 6 bases at J, with 11 bases between the two ends. Germline V gene data show CDR1 as SGHNT and CDR2 as YENEEA. This CDR3 is built from 14 residues. Written as DNA, the CDR3 is TGTGCCAGCAGCTTAAATCGGGTAGGCAATGAGCAGTTCTTC. Translating gives CASSLNRVGNEQFF.

The rearrangement links TRBV5-1 to TRBJ2-5, with a tentative D call TRBD2 (5 bases). Germline CDR1 is SGHRS and CDR2 is YFSETQ. The CDR3 extends over 14 amino acids. Deletions cut 4 bases from V and 5 bases from J, with 15 bases between. The CDR3 sequence: CASSIGPGGETQYF. CDR3 nucleotide sequence: TGCGCCAGCAGCATAGGTCCCGGCGGGGAGACCCAGTACTTC.

Many counts were recorded for this clone. V is TRBV5-5 and J is TRBJ2-2, with 7 bases fitting TRBD1. Germline lookup yields CDR1 SGHKS and CDR2 YYEKEE (reference sequence). Trimming took 4 bases from V and 4 from J; bases not matched to a gene: 7. The CDR3 covers 15 residues. This chain's CDR3 is CASSLDRVVTGELFF. The DNA for the CDR3 is TGTGCCAGCAGCCTAGACAGGGTCGTCACCGGGGAGCTGTTTTTT.

The sample holds one count of this clone. The chain has TRBV7-8 and TRBJ1-2; 8 nucleotides line up with TRBD1. After removal of 5 bases from V and 7 bases from J, the junction contained 6 bases not matched to a gene. The V gene's germline CDR1 is SGHVS and CDR2 FQNEAQ. The CDR3 length is 13 residues. The CDR3 loop is CASSQGQEGGYTF. The CDR3 nucleotides read TGTGCCAGCAGCCAGGGACAGGAAGGTGGCTACACCTTC.

This clone was seen only once. The rearrangement links TRBV3-1 (or the pseudogene TRBV3-2) to TRBJ1-2; tentative D call: TRBD1 (5 bases). The CDR3 contains 14 residues. Deletions cut 2 bases from V and 4 bases from J, with 11 bases between. CDR1 is LGHDT and CDR2 is YNNKEL in the germline V gene (reference sequence). The CDR3 bases are TGTGCCAGCAGCCAAACCGGACACCCCTATGGCTACACCTTC. Protein sequence: CASSQTGHPYGYTF.

The rearrangement uses TRBV18 and TRBJ1-1, with 7 bases identical to TRBD1. Per the germline V gene, CDR1 is KGHSH and CDR2 is LQKENI. J was trimmed by 5 bases and V by 4 bases; bases with no gene match: 13. The CDR3 runs 16 residues. CDR3 bases: TGTGCCAGCTCACTGACAGGGATGGGGGCTGGGACTGAAGCTTTCTTT. Encoded protein: CASSLTGMGAGTEAFF.

This chain connects TRBV7-9 to TRBJ2-7; 10 bases map to TRBD1. Trimming took 5 bases from V and 7 from J; bases not matched to a gene: 11. Germline V gene lookup returns CDR1 SEHNR and CDR2 FQNEAQ (reference sequence). The CDR3 extends over 15 amino acids. CDR3 loop: CASSRTGTGAEEQYF. CDR3 DNA: TGTGCCAGCAGCCGTACCGGGACAGGGGCTGAAGAGCAGTACTTC.

The rearrangement uses TRBV7-8 and TRBJ2-3; 7 positions match TRBD2. This CDR3 has 15 amino acids. The trim removed 4 bases at V and 0 bases at J, leaving 4 bases unmatched. Germline V gene lookup returns CDR1 SGHVS and CDR2 FQNEAQ. As DNA, the CDR3 is TGTGCCAGCAGCTCAAGCGGGATGAGCACAGATACGCAGTATTTT. This translates into CASSSSGMSTDTQYF.

The table lists this clone with a few counts. V usage is TRBV28 and J usage is TRBJ1-5; maybe TRBD1 (6 bases). With 6 bases removed from V and 1 base from J, the gap between germline ends came to 13 bases. Germline values: CDR1 MDHEN, CDR2 SYDVKM. CDR3 size: 15 residues. In nucleotides, the CDR3 is TGTGCCAGCAGGGGAGGGGGGATAAGCAATCAGCCCCAGCATTTT. Translation gives CASRGGGISNQPQHF.

V is TRBV28 and J is TRBJ2-7; 12 bases line up with TRBD2. The CDR3 length is 14 residues. The germline V gene encodes CDR1 MDHEN and CDR2 SYDVKM. With V trimmed by 6 bases and J by 3 bases, 3 bases remained unmatched. In DNA form, the CDR3 reads TGTGCCAGCAGGGGGACTAGCGGGCTCTACGAGCAGTACTTC. Protein product: CASRGTSGLYEQYF.

The chain employs TRBV7-9 and TRBJ2-3, with 8 bases fitting TRBD2. Germline lookup yields CDR1 SEHNR and CDR2 FQNEAQ (reference sequence). The J segment lost 3 bases and the V segment lost 1 base, leaving 6 bases of the junction unmatched. The CDR3 spans 16 residues. Here the CDR3 reads CASSLERAGATDTQYF. CDR3 sequence (DNA): TGTGCCAGCAGCTTAGAACGAGCGGGGGCAACAGATACGCAGTATTTT.

The chain uses TRBV28 and TRBJ2-2, with D possibly TRBD2 on 6 matching bases. Germline CDR1 and CDR2: MDHEN and SYDVKM. This CDR3 comprises 15 residues. Trimming stripped 5 bases from V and 2 bases from J, with 12 bases between. Here the CDR3 DNA reads TGTGCCAGCAGTACAGTGGGACTTAACACCGGGGAGCTGTTTTTT. It yields the protein CASSTVGLNTGELFF. Drawing the rest from reference TRBV28 and TRBJ2-2, the complete variable domain is DVKVTQSSRYLVKRTGEKVFLECVQDMDHENMFWYRQDPGLGLRLIYFSYDVKMKEKGDIPEGYSVSREKKERFSLILESASTNQTSMYLCASSTVGLNTGELFFGEGSRLTVL.

The chain recombines TRBV5-1 with TRBJ1-2; unclear D gene. This CDR3 contains 14 residues. The germline V gene has CDR1 SGHRS and CDR2 YFSETQ. V lost 1 base, J lost 3 bases, and 10 bases lay in between. The CDR3 loop is CASSLSSSDYGYTF. The CDR3 nucleotides are TGCGCCAGCAGCTTGAGTTCATCAGACTATGGCTACACCTTC. Using reference TRBV5-1 and TRBJ1-2 for the parts outside the CDR3, the full variable domain is KAGVTQTPRYLIKTRGQQVTLSCSPISGHRSVSWYQQTPGQGLQFLFEYFSETQRNKGNFPGRFSGRQFSNSRSEMNVSTLELGDSALYLCASSLSSSDYGYTFGSGTRLTVV.

This clone showed up just once. V gene TRBV18 combines with J gene TRBJ2-3; D is undetermined. The CDR3 is made up of 15 amino acids. Germline assignment: CDR1 KGHSH and CDR2 LQKENI. V lost 5 bases and J 1 base, leaving 13 bases between the germline ends. The CDR3 region has the DNA TGTGCCAGCTCATTAGCCCAAGCCCGCACAGATACGCAGTATTTT. Encoded protein: CASSLAQARTDTQYF.

V gene TRBV11-2 combines with J gene TRBJ2-7; 8 bases match TRBD2. Germline assignment: CDR1 SGHAT and CDR2 FQNNGV. The length of the CDR3 is 16 residues. V shed 2 bases, J shed 0 bases, and the junction held 6 bases outside the gene matches. The CDR3 DNA reads TGTGCCAGCAGCTTAACTAGCGGAGGAAGCTCCTACGAGCAGTACTTC. Translation: CASSLTSGGSSYEQYF. Using reference TRBV11-2 and TRBJ2-7 for the parts outside the CDR3, the full variable domain is EAGVAQSPRYKIIEKRQSVAFWCNPISGHATLYWYQQILGQGPKLLIQFQNNGVVDDSQLPKDRFSAERLKGVDSTLKIQPAKLEDSAVYLCASSLTSGGSSYEQYFGPGTRLTVT.

J is TRBJ2-6 and V is TRBV18; weak D call: TRBD1 (5 bases). Germline assignment: CDR1 KGHSH and CDR2 LQKENI. The CDR3 is made up of 17 amino acids. The V end lost 3 bases, the J end lost 0 bases, and 12 bases lay between the germline ends. The CDR3 nucleotides are TGTGCCAGCTCACCGAATTCGCAGGGCTCTGGGGCCAACGTCCTGACTTTC. It is translated as CASSPNSQGSGANVLTF.

This rearrangement joins TRBV7-2 to TRBJ2-7; 9 bases map to TRBD1. The germline V gene encodes CDR1 SGHTA and CDR2 FQGNSA. The CDR3 spans 15 residues. V trimming: 5 bases; J trimming: 9 bases; junction bases outside the gene matches: 14. In nucleotides, the CDR3 is TGTGCCAGCAGCACCCCGGGACAGGGTCGAAAGGGGCAGTACTTC. Protein sequence: CASSTPGQGRKGQYF.